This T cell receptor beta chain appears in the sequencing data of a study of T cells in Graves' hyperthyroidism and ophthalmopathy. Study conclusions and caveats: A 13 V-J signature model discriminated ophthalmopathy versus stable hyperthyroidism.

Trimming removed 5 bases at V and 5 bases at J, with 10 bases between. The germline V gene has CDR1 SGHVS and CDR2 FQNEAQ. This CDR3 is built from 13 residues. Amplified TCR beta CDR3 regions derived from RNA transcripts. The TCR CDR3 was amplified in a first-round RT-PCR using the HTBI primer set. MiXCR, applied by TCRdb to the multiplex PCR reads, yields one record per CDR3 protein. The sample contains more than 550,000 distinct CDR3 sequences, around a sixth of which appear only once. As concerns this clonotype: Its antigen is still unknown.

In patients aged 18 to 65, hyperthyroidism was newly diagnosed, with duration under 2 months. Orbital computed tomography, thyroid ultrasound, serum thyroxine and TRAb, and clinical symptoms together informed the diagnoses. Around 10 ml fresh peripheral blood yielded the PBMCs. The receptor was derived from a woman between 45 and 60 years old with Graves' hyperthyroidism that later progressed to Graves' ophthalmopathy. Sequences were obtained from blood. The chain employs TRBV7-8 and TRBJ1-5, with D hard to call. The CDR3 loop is CASSQGTDQPQHF. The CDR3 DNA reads TGTGCCAGCAGCCAAGGAACAGATCAGCCCCAGCATTTT.